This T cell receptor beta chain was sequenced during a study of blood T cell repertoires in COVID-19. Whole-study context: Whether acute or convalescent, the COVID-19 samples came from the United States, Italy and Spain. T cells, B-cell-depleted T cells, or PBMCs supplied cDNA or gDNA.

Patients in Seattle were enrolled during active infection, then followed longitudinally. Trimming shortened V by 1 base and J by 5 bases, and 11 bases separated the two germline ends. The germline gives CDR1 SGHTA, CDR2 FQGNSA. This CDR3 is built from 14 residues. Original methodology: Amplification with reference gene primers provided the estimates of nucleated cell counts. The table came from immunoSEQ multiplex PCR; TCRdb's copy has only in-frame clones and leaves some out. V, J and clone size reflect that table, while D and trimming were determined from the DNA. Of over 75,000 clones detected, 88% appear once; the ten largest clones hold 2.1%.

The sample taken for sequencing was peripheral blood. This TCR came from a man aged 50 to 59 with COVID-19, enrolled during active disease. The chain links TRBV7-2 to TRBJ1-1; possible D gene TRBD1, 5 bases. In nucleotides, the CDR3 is TGTGCCAGCAGCTTAGTGGGGAAGGGGACTGAAGCTTTCTTT. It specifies CASSLVGKGTEAFF.